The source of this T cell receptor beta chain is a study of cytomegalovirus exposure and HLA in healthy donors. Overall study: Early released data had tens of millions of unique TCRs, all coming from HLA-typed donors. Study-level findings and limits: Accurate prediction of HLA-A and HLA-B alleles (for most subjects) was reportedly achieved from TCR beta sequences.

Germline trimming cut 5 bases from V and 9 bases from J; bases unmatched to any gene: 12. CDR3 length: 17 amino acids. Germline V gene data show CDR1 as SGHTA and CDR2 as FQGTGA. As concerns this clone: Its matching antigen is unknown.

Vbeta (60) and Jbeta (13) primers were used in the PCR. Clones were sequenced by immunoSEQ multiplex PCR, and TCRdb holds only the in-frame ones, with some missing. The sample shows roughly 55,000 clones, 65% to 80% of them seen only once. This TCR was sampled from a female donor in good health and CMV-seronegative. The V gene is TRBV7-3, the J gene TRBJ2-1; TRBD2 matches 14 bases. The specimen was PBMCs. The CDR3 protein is CASSATSGGAEGGEQFF. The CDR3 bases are TGTGCCAGCAGCGCGACTAGCGGGGGGGCCGAGGGGGGTGAGCAGTTCTTC.